This TCR beta chain was documented in a study of blood T cells in healthy people across ages. This CDR3 spans 17 amino acids. V was cut by 4 bases and J by 0 bases, with 13 bases left in between. CDR1 is MNHEY, CDR2 SVGEGT, per germline. Donors gave 8 to 10 milliliters of peripheral blood apiece. Alongside a J-beta primer mix, a sample-barcoded 5' primer served in a second PCR lasting about 7 to 12 cycles. TCRdb used MiXCR to reprocess the 5' RACE reads, holding one entry per CDR3 protein. The sample records roughly 2 million distinct CDR3 sequences, around 48% being singletons. The V call is TRBV6-2 or TRBV6-3, the J call TRBJ2-6; TRBD1 is a possible D gene (6 bases). This TCR was recovered from a woman aged 40 to 50 in good health. The sequencing input was blood. Written as DNA, the CDR3 is TGTGCCAGCAGTTCCTGGACAGTAAGCTCTGGGGCCAACGTCCTGACTTTC. It encodes CASSSWTVSSGANVLTF.